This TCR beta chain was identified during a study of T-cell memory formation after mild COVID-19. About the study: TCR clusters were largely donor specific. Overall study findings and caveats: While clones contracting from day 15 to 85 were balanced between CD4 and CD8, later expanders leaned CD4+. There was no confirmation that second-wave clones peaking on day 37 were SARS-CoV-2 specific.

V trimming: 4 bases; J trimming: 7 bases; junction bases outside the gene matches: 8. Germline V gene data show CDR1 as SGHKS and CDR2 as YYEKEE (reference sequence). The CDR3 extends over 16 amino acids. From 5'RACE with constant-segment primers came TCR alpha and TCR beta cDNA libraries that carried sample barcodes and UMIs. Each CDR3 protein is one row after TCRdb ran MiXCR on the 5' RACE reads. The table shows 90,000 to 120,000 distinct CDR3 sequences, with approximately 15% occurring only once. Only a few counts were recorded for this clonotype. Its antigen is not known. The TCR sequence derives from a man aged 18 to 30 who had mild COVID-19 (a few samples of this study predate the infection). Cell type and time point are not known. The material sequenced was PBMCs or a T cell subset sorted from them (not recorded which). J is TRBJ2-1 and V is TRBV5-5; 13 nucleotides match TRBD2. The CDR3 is CASSPSLAGGLNEQFF. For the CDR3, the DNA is TGTGCCAGCAGCCCGTCACTAGCGGGGGGGCTTAATGAGCAGTTCTTC.